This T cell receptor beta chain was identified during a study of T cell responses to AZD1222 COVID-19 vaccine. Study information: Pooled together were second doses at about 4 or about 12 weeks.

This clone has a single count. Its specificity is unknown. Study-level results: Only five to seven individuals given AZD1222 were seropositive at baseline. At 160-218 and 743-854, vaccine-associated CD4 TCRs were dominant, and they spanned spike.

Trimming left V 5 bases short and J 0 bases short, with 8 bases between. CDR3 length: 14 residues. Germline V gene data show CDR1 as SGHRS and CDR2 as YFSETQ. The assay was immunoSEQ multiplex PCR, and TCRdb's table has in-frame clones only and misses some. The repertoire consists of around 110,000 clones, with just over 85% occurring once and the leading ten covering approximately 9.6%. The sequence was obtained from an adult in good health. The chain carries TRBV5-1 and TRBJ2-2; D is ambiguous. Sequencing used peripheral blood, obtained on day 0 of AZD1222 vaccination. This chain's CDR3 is CASRDPPNTGELFF. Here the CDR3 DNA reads TGCGCCAGCAGGGACCCCCCGAACACCGGGGAGCTGTTTTTT.